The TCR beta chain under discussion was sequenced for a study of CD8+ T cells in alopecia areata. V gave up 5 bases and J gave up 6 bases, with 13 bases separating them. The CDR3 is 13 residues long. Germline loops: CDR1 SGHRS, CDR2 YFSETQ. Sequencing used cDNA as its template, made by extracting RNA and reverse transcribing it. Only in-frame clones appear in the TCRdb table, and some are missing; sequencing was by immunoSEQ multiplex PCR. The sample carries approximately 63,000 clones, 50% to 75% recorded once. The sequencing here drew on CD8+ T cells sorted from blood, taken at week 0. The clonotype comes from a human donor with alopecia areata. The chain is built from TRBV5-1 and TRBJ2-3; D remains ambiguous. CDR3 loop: CASSPDGFDTQYF. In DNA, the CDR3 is TGCGCCAGCAGTCCAGATGGCTTTGATACGCAGTATTTT.